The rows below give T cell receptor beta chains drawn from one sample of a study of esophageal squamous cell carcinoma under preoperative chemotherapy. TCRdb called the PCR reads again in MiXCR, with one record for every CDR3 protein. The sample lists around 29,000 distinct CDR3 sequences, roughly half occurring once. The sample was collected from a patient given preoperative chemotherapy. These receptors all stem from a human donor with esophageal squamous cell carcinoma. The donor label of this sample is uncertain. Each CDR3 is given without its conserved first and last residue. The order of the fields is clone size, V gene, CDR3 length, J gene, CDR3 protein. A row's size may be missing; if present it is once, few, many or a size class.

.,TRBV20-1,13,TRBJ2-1,SASESGRAINEQF
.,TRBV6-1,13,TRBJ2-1,ASRGRTGGDYEQF
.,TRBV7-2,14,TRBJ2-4,ASSRRDGGNGDIQY
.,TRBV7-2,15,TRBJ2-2,ASSSLHLNSNTGELF
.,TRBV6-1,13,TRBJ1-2,ASRPPGHKNTGAT
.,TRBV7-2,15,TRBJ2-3,ASSPRAGLWAADTQY
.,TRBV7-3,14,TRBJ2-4,ASSATGASAKNTQY
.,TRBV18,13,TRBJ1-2,ASSPPDREPYGYT
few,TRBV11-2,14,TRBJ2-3,ASSLFGTSGLDTQY
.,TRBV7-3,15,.,ASSAVPGGRVQETQY
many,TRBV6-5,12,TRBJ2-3,ASKGSGGDGTQY
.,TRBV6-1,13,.,ARGYGGAGPETQY
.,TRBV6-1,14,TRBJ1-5,ASSTGTDYSNQPQH
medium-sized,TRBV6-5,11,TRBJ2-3,ASSYWRTDTQY
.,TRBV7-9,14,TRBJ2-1,ASSSPSSGGLNEQF
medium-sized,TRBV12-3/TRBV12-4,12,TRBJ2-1,ASSLAGSATEQF
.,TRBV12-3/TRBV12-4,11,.,ASSDTGTETQY
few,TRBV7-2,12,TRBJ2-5,AGIGGRDQETQY
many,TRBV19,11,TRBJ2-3,ASKLAGTDTQY
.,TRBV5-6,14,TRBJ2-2,ASSSGGGANTGELF
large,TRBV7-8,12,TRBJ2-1,ASTLAGLYNEQF
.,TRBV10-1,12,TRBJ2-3,ASSESPGADTQY
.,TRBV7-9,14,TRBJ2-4,ASRVLGLWDKDTQY
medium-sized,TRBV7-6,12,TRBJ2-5,ASSLGTAQETQY
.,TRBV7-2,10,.,ARSTTTDTQY
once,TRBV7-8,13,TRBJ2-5,ASSWGGNLQETQY
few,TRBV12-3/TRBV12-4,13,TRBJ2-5,ASAGLGGYQETQY
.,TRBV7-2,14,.,ASSRVQAVSTGTQY
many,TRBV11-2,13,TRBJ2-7,ASSPQVGSYNEQY
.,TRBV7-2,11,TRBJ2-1,ASSSSQGNEQF
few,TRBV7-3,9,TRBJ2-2,ASSEGGELF
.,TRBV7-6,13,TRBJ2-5,ASGSGARGKETRY
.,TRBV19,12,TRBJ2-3,AGLGGPIQGTQY
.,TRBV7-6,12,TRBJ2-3,ASSPARGTGTQY
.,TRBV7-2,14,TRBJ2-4,ASSAPGLRGTNTQY
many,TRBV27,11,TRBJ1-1,ASSTQRNTEAF
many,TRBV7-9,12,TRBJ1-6,ASSSQAYNSPLH
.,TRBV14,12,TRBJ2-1,ASSISEPPYEQF
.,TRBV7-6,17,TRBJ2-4,ASSLDAGIPGGAQDIQY
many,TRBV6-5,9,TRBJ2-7,ASSYSGIQY
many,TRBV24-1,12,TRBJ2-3,ATSVSGATDTQY
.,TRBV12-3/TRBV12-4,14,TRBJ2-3,ASSVARLAAKDTQY
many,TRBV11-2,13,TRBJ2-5,ASSLGSSGQETQY
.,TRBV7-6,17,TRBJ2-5,ASSLDPPLPGGAQETQY
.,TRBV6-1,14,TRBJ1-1,ASSTGINYGNTESI
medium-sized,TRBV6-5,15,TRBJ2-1,ASSYSLGLAGRNEQF
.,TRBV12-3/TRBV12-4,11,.,ASQGGGTDTQY
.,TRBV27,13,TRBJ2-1,ASSLAGGRSYEQF